These T cell receptor beta chains were read from a single sample in a study of cytomegalovirus exposure and HLA in healthy donors. Libraries were prepared by immunoSEQ multiplex PCR; TCRdb keeps only in-frame clonotypes and omits some of them. The sample has about 260,000 clones; approximately 84% are singletons. The sequencing sample was made of PBMCs. All receptors derive from a woman aged 40-49 years in good health and CMV-seropositive. The CDR3 runs from the conserved cysteine through the conserved F or W. The order of the fields is V gene, J gene, D gene, CDR3 protein. A D gene is named only where the DNA matches it firmly.

v_call: TRBV28
j_call: TRBJ2-1
d_call: .
cdr3_aa: CASSPPGHRTEQFF

v_call: TRBV2
j_call: TRBJ1-1
d_call: .
cdr3_aa: CASSDRAGLTEAFF

v_call: TRBV5-4
j_call: TRBJ2-2
d_call: TRBD2
cdr3_aa: CASSFGGGSGSYTGELFF

v_call: TRBV29-1
j_call: TRBJ2-3
d_call: TRBD1
cdr3_aa: CSVNPGQGWADTQYF

v_call: TRBV27
j_call: TRBJ2-7
d_call: .
cdr3_aa: CASSLSPSTGPGYEQYF

v_call: TRBV6-5
j_call: TRBJ1-4
d_call: .
cdr3_aa: CASSYREGNEKLFF

v_call: TRBV5-1
j_call: TRBJ2-4
d_call: TRBD2
cdr3_aa: CASSLSASGTGKNIQYF

v_call: TRBV5-4
j_call: TRBJ2-3
d_call: .
cdr3_aa: CASSLGLLGPDTQYF

v_call: TRBV28
j_call: TRBJ2-1
d_call: .
cdr3_aa: CASSPRRVVENEQFF

v_call: TRBV5-1
j_call: TRBJ2-5
d_call: .
cdr3_aa: CASSAGMNYEETQYF

v_call: TRBV4-3
j_call: TRBJ2-5
d_call: .
cdr3_aa: CASSQEGRETQYF

v_call: TRBV7-8
j_call: TRBJ1-5
d_call: .
cdr3_aa: CASSLAGVFNQPQHF

v_call: TRBV19
j_call: TRBJ2-1
d_call: .
cdr3_aa: CASSTDSSYNEQFF

v_call: TRBV5-1
j_call: TRBJ2-3
d_call: TRBD2
cdr3_aa: CASSLGASGSDTQYF

v_call: TRBV19
j_call: TRBJ1-5
d_call: TRBD1
cdr3_aa: CASTYKGAGRGQPQHF

v_call: TRBV28
j_call: TRBJ1-5
d_call: TRBD1
cdr3_aa: CASSLAGTGGANQPQHF

v_call: TRBV7-3
j_call: TRBJ2-1
d_call: TRBD2
cdr3_aa: CASSPRAGDIQFGQFF

v_call: TRBV18
j_call: TRBJ2-1
d_call: TRBD2
cdr3_aa: CASSRGQAGGNEQFF

v_call: TRBV5-1
j_call: TRBJ2-3
d_call: TRBD1
cdr3_aa: CASSSRTGVGTDTQYF

v_call: TRBV29-1
j_call: TRBJ2-7
d_call: TRBD2
cdr3_aa: CSVGLAQSYEQYF

v_call: TRBV4-3
j_call: TRBJ1-5
d_call: .
cdr3_aa: CASSQGAGRPQHF

v_call: TRBV4-2
j_call: TRBJ1-6
d_call: .
cdr3_aa: CASSQDTQGGSPLHF

v_call: TRBV7-2
j_call: TRBJ2-7
d_call: .
cdr3_aa: CASSREGGREEQYF

v_call: TRBV30
j_call: TRBJ2-1
d_call: TRBD1
cdr3_aa: CAWTPAWGQGWNEQFF

v_call: TRBV5-1
j_call: TRBJ2-1
d_call: .
cdr3_aa: CASSLDWAGAYNEQFF

v_call: TRBV2
j_call: TRBJ1-2
d_call: TRBD1
cdr3_aa: CASSEAGQGWSYTF

v_call: TRBV7-2
j_call: TRBJ2-5
d_call: .
cdr3_aa: CASTLVPQETQYF

v_call: TRBV14
j_call: TRBJ1-2
d_call: .
cdr3_aa: CASSQEGAGGYTF

v_call: TRBV28
j_call: TRBJ1-2
d_call: TRBD1
cdr3_aa: CASSLLTGASGYTF

v_call: TRBV7-3
j_call: TRBJ2-3
d_call: TRBD2
cdr3_aa: CASSTGLAVDTQYF

v_call: TRBV7-9
j_call: TRBJ1-2
d_call: .
cdr3_aa: CASSSSGTEGYGYTF

v_call: TRBV7-2
j_call: TRBJ2-7
d_call: .
cdr3_aa: CASSDSPIGSGYEQYF

v_call: TRBV7-2
j_call: TRBJ1-1
d_call: TRBD1
cdr3_aa: CASSPQGYTEAFF